This T cell receptor (beta chain) was identified during a study of cytomegalovirus exposure and HLA in healthy donors. For the study at large: Later, an analysis reported that the 95 to 150 validation repertoires had used the same platform as the 550 to 750 first-cohort repertoires.

Germline assignment: CDR1 SGDLS and CDR2 YYNGEE. The CDR3 runs to 15 residues. V was shortened by 3 bases and J by 1 base, with 13 bases between the two germline ends. Sequencing was performed with immunoSEQ multiplex PCR; in TCRdb, only in-frame clones are kept and a portion is missing. This sample carries a few hundred thousand clones, 86% of them seen once, and the ten largest clones take roughly 0.8%. Findings and caveats of the study: Per published reports, the classifier diagnosed cytomegalovirus status with high specificity and sensitivity. The listing of 150 or so TCR beta chains classed them as cytomegalovirus-associated.

The validation cohort, a group of under 150 subjects, included the donors and was separate from the approximately 650-subject first cohort. Regarding this clone: Its antigen is still unknown.

Sequencing input: PBMCs. The rearrangement uses TRBV9 and TRBJ1-1; no firm D call. The source of this sequence is a woman in her late teens or twenties in good health and CMV-seronegative. This CDR3 is CASSGGYLPNTEAFF. The CDR3 bases are TGTGCCAGCAGCGGAGGCTACCTCCCGAACACTGAAGCTTTCTTT. Drawing the rest from reference TRBV9 and TRBJ1-1, the complete variable domain is DSGVTQTPKHLITATGQRVTLRCSPRSGDLSVYWYQQSLDQGLQFLIQYYNGEERAKGNILERFSAQQFPDLHSELNLSSLELGDSALYFCASSGGYLPNTEAFFGQGTRLTVV.